The 18 T cell receptor beta chains in this list originate from one sample, sequenced in a study of blood T cell repertoires in COVID-19. Clones were read by immunoSEQ multiplex PCR, and TCRdb kept only the in-frame ones, dropping some. The sample has under 400,000 clones; 87% are singletons. Sequencing was performed on peripheral blood. All receptors come from a woman in her twenties or thirties with COVID-19, enrolled during active disease.

There are a few counts of this clone. The same CDR3 also results from other DNA sequences found in this sample. The chain uses TRBV6-5 and TRBJ2-5; possibly TRBD1 for D (8 bases). CDR1 is MNHEY and CDR2 is SVGAGI in the germline V gene. Trimming cost V 2 bases and J 5 bases, with 12 bases left between them. The CDR3 loop spans 14 amino acids. The CDR3 reads CASSYGQGGETQYF. CDR3 DNA: TGTGCCAGCAGTTACGGACAGGGAGGGGAGACCCAGTACTTC.

The V call is TRBV9, the J call TRBJ2-5; 7 nucleotides match TRBD1. Germline V gene lookup returns CDR1 SGDLS and CDR2 YYNGEE. Unmatched junction bases numbered 7, after V lost 3 bases and J lost 2 bases. This CDR3 has 15 amino acids. The CDR3 nucleotides are TGTGCCAGCAGCGACATACAGGGGTGGCAAGAGACCCAGTACTTC. Protein product: CASSDIQGWQETQYF.

This clone was counted only a few times. The chain links TRBV19 to TRBJ2-1, with D possibly being TRBD2 (5 bases). The V gene's germline CDR1 is LNHDA and CDR2 SQIVND (reference sequence). Trimming cost V 4 bases and J 6 bases, with 16 bases left between them. The CDR3 runs 15 residues. CDR3 DNA: TGTGCCAGTAGTAGTAGTTCACTAGGTGCCAATGAGCAGTTCTTC. Encoded protein: CASSSSSLGANEQFF.

This sequence joins TRBV30 and TRBJ1-1; TRBD1 matches at 8 bases. J gave up 1 base and V 2 bases, and 12 bases lay outside the gene matches. The CDR3 is 17 amino acids. Germline-derived CDR1 and CDR2 are GTSNPN and SVGIG (reference sequence). The CDR3 loop is CAWSSTGDSRRNTEAFF. CDR3 nucleotide sequence: TGTGCCTGGAGTTCGACAGGGGACAGTAGGCGGAACACTGAAGCTTTCTTT.

The chain has TRBV10-3 and TRBJ1-2; D remains ambiguous. Germline CDR1 reads ENHRY; CDR2 reads SYGVKD. Trimming took off 7 bases at V and 4 bases at J, with 10 bases between the two ends. This CDR3 is built from 12 residues. The CDR3 sequence: CAIKAESYGYTF. The CDR3 nucleotides read TGTGCCATCAAAGCCGAAAGCTATGGCTACACCTTC.

The chain uses TRBV6-5 and TRBJ2-7; a weak D match, TRBD2 (5 bases). The CDR3 runs to 12 residues. Between the trimmed V and J ends, which lost 6 bases and 3 bases, there was a span of 9 bases. CDR1 is MNHEY, CDR2 SVGAGI, per germline. The CDR3 coding sequence is TGTGCCAGCAGCGACTATCTCTACGAGCAGTACTTC. This sequence encodes CASSDYLYEQYF.

This clone has just one count. The V and J genes are TRBV18 and TRBJ2-3; 8 nucleotides line up with TRBD1. The CDR3 extends over 16 amino acids. After removal of 0 bases from V and 2 bases from J, the junction contained 4 bases not matched to a gene. From germline, CDR1 is KGHSH and CDR2 LQKENI. The CDR3 reads CASSPPGTGSTDTQYF. The CDR3 region has the DNA TGTGCCAGCTCACCACCCGGGACAGGATCCACAGATACGCAGTATTTT.

The CDR3 DNA reads as TGTGCCAGTAGTATAGGTCCTGACAGGGGGCCTGGCTACACCTTC. It encodes CASSIGPDRGPGYTF. The gene calls are TRBV19 and TRBJ1-2; 10 positions match TRBD1. The germline CDR1 and CDR2 sequences are LNHDA and SQIVND (reference sequence). The CDR3 has 15 amino acids. The V segment lost 1 base and the J segment 7 bases; nucleotides outside the gene matches: 6.

The chain couples TRBV28 to TRBJ1-5, with 8 bases that match TRBD1. The CDR3 sequence is 15 residues long. The germline V gene encodes CDR1 MDHEN and CDR2 SYDVKM. The V and J ends lost 3 bases and 3 bases, in that order; junction bases with no gene match: 4. CDR3 coding DNA: TGTGCCAGCAGTTTTGGGGGACAGGACAATCAGCCCCAGCATTTT. Its protein product is CASSFGGQDNQPQHF.

CDR3 DNA sequence: TGTGCCAGCAGCGTAGGCTTGGGGCCTGCCAAAAACATTCAGTACTTC. This encodes CASSVGLGPAKNIQYF. The chain links TRBV9 to TRBJ2-4; D might be TRBD1 (5 bases). V was shortened by 0 bases and J by 1 base, with 11 bases between the two germline ends. Germline-derived CDR1 and CDR2 are SGDLS and YYNGEE. The CDR3 covers 16 residues.

J is TRBJ1-6 and V is TRBV19, with D possibly being TRBD1 (6 bases). CDR3 length: 14 residues. Deletions cut 6 bases from V and 8 bases from J, with 14 bases between. Germline-derived CDR1 and CDR2 are LNHDA and SQIVND (reference sequence). The DNA of the CDR3 is TGTGCCAGTAGGGACGACAGGAGCGATTCACCCCTCCACTTT. Translated, it gives CASRDDRSDSPLHF.

The V gene is TRBV13, the J gene TRBJ1-2, with D unresolved. The germline CDR1 and CDR2 sequences are PRHDT and FYEKMQ (reference sequence). The CDR3 has 14 residues. The V end was cut by 2 bases, the J end by 0 bases, with 7 bases between. The DNA of the CDR3 is TGTGCCAGCAGCTTATCTCCCCCTAACTATGGCTACACCTTC. Protein: CASSLSPPNYGYTF.

CDR3 amino acids: CASSLSGGDGNTIYF. The CDR3 nucleotides are TGCGCCAGCAGCTTGTCAGGGGGCGACGGAAACACCATATATTTT. The chain recombines TRBV5-1 with TRBJ1-3; 8 bases are a match to TRBD1. The V gene's germline CDR1 is SGHRS and CDR2 YFSETQ. The CDR3 covers 15 residues. After removal of 1 base from V and 4 bases from J, the junction contained 4 bases not matched to a gene. Based on the CDR3 plus reference TRBV5-1 and TRBJ1-3, the full variable domain is KAGVTQTPRYLIKTRGQQVTLSCSPISGHRSVSWYQQTPGQGLQFLFEYFSETQRNKGNFPGRFSGRQFSNSRSEMNVSTLELGDSALYLCASSLSGGDGNTIYFGEGSWLTVV.

The CDR3 bases are TGTGCCAGCAGTTCTCCTACAGGGGGCGTGGGTAGCAATCAGCCCCAGCATTTT. Amino acid sequence: CASSSPTGGVGSNQPQHF. This chain links TRBV28 with TRBJ1-5, with 9 bases identical to TRBD1. CDR3 length: 18 amino acids. The germline CDR1 and CDR2 sequences are MDHEN and SYDVKM. With V trimmed by 4 bases and J by 0 bases, 10 bases remained unmatched.

The chain links TRBV11-2 to TRBJ2-2; D perhaps matches TRBD2 (5 bases). Germline lookup yields CDR1 SGHAT and CDR2 FQNNGV. The V end lost 5 bases, the J end lost 4 bases, and 14 bases lay between the germline ends. This CDR3 spans 15 amino acids. CDR3 loop: CASSGWVGGTGELFF. The CDR3, as DNA: TGTGCCAGCAGCGGATGGGTTGGAGGCACCGGGGAGCTGTTTTTT.

The genes are TRBV5-4 and TRBJ2-5, with D possibly matching TRBD2 (6 bases). CDR1 is SGHNT and CDR2 is YYREEE in the germline V gene (reference sequence). The CDR3 runs 15 residues. Trimming pared 2 bases from V and 2 bases from J, leaving 13 bases between. CDR3 loop: CASSFVRAGQETQYF. Written as DNA, the CDR3 is TGTGCCAGCAGCTTCGTCCGAGCGGGTCAAGAGACCCAGTACTTC.

The sample holds a few counts of this clone. The rearrangement uses TRBV4-1 and TRBJ1-1; D is perhaps TRBD1 (6 bases). Germline-derived CDR1 and CDR2 are MGHRA and YSYEKL. The CDR3 runs to 14 residues. The V end lost 6 bases, the J end lost 0 bases, and 11 bases lay between the germline ends. In nucleotides, the CDR3 is TGCGCCAGCAGACCAACAGGGATGAACACTGAAGCTTTCTTT. Protein sequence: CASRPTGMNTEAFF.

The chain carries TRBV15 and TRBJ2-7; 8 bases line up with TRBD1. The germline V gene encodes CDR1 LNHNV and CDR2 YYDKDF (reference sequence). This CDR3 region has 14 residues. Losses at the gene ends were 5 bases for V and 5 bases for J; bases not matched to a gene: 8. The CDR3, as DNA: TGTGCCACCAGCGACCGGACAGGGAGCGACGAGCAGTACTTC. This encodes CATSDRTGSDEQYF. Supplemented by reference TRBV15 and TRBJ2-7, the full variable domain reads DAMVIQNPRYQVTQFGKPVTLSCSQTLNHNVMYWYQQKSSQAPKLLFHYYDKDFNNEADTPDNFQSRRPNTSFCFLDIRSPGLGDTAMYLCATSDRTGSDEQYFGPGTRLTVT.